This TCR beta chain was recovered during a study of T cell changes during pregnancy in multiple sclerosis. Assay used: immunoSEQ multiplex PCR; TCRdb lists only in-frame clones, some missing. The sample yields about 50,000 clones, 85% to 95% seen once. The CDR3 is 15 amino acids. J was trimmed by 4 bases and V by 2 bases; bases with no gene match: 4. Germline-derived CDR1 and CDR2 are SGHVS and FQNEAQ. This chain uses TRBV7-8 with TRBJ2-2, with 7 bases lining up with TRBD2. This clonotype originated in a female donor with multiple sclerosis, enrolled in a pregnancy study. Sequencing was performed on CD4+ T cells from peripheral blood mononuclear cells, taken before pregnancy. The CDR3, as DNA: TGTGCCAGCAGCTTAATGCGGGAGCTCACCGGGGAGCTGTTTTTT. Amino acid sequence: CASSLMRELTGELFF.